This T cell receptor (beta chain) was identified during a study of tumor-infiltrating lymphocytes in primary liver carcinoma. Study information: Recorded tumor stage was T1-T3 N0M0, with diameters of about 4.2 to 10 cm.

Priming with a constant-region primer yielded TCR beta cDNA from 450 to 550 ng total RNA. Three nested multiplex PCR rounds, a slightly modified ARM-PCR method, built the TCR beta libraries. TRBV1-TRBV30 forward primers paired with a C-beta reverse primer were used in the first two PCR rounds, which ran roughly 10 cycles each. One entry per CDR3 protein, called by TCRdb with MiXCR from the multiplex PCR reads. The sample lists about 35,000 distinct CDR3 sequences; 70% to 85% were seen once. Unsorted bulk tissue, roughly 19-33 mg of it, served as the source for co-extraction of RNA and DNA. Resecting the tumor surgically was how the patients' primary liver carcinoma was treated. Study outcomes and limitations: Just around 7.5-25% of top clones spanned all five tumor regions. Paired tumor-adjacent and tumor-blood samples overlapped less than tumor region pairs did.

This clonotype was seen just once. Its antigen is still unknown. Germline V gene sequence: CDR1 MGHRA, CDR2 YSYEKL. Trimming took 0 bases from V and 14 from J; bases not matched to a gene: 15. The CDR3 spans 17 residues. The sequence derives from a man aged 35 to 55 with primary liver carcinoma and hepatitis B virus infection. Sequenced material: liver tumor tissue from sampling region 4. Subset meaning: tumor region T4, right-lateral pole. The chain has TRBV4-1 and TRBJ2-6; 8 bases map to TRBD1. The CDR3 spells CASSQEGQESGADILTF. The CDR3 DNA sequence: TGCGCCAGCAGCCAAGAGGGACAGGAGTCTGGGGCCGACATCCTGACTTTC.